This TCR beta chain was recorded in a study of control samples from healthy donors and cancer patients. TCRdb's copy holds only in-frame clones and misses some; the assay was immunoSEQ multiplex PCR. The table has some 170,000 clones, around 94% seen once. V shed 6 bases and J shed 4 bases, with 15 bases lying between them. This CDR3 spans 15 amino acids. Germline assignment: CDR1 MDHEN and CDR2 SYDVKM. The rearrangement joins TRBV28 to TRBJ2-2; D possibly corresponds to TRBD2 (7 bases). The origin of this receptor is a man aged 55-75 years with colorectal cancer. Sequencing was performed on PBMCs. The CDR3 DNA reads as TGTGCCAGCAGCCCTTGGGGGGGCAGCACCGGGGAGCTGTTTTTT. Its translation: CASSPWGGSTGELFF.